This T cell receptor beta chain was profiled in a study of T-cell reconstitution after alpha-beta-depleted transplantation in children. This clonotype was detected ten times or more. Its matching antigen is unknown. General study points: Reportedly, alpha-beta T cells present about two months post-transplant originated from several hundred expanded clones of graft origin. Some patients' high day-60 TCRbeta diversity was traced to surviving recipient T cells and thymic progenitors. The main origin of T-cell counts and diversity one year after transplant was newly produced T cells.

Unique molecular identifiers were used to barcode this TCRbeta library. MiXCR, applied by TCRdb to the PCR reads, yields one record per CDR3 protein. The sample includes around 500,000 distinct CDR3 sequences, 23% of them seen just once. This material consisted of PBMCs, mostly from graft donor cells, taken 360 days after TCRalphabeta/CD19-depleted stem cell transplant. The receptor was derived from a boy under two years old who had a stem cell transplant for acute myeloid leukemia, so the T cells may come from the graft donor.

CDR3 sequence reads: CASSQDEGNEQFF. The CDR3 DNA reads as TGCGCCAGCAGCCAAGATGAGGGGAATGAGCAGTTCTTC. This sequence joins TRBV4-3 and TRBJ2-1; the D gene could be TRBD1 or TRBD2 (5 bases each). The CDR3 length is 13 residues. Deletions cut 0 bases from V and 7 bases from J, with 7 bases between. CDR1 LGHNA and CDR2 YSLEER come from the germline V gene.